These 28 T cell receptor beta chains were all obtained from the same sample, sequenced in a study of PD-L1 blockade in urothelial cancer. Time point defined: peripheral blood 6 weeks after treatment start. Using immunoSEQ multiplex PCR, the repertoire was profiled, and TCRdb retains in-frame clones only, with some absent. The sample includes around 40,000 clones, approximately 82% of them seen just once. The sequencing here drew on PBMCs, taken around atezolizumab (anti-PD-L1) treatment. The receptors come from a man aged 60-69 years with urothelial cancer.

CDR3 loop: CASSPRGGRSGELFF. The CDR3 DNA sequence: TGTGCCAGCAGCCCTCGTGGGGGCAGATCCGGGGAGCTGTTTTTT. The J gene is TRBJ2-2, the V gene TRBV5-4; D is possibly TRBD1 (6 bases). CDR1 is SGHNT, CDR2 YYREEE, per germline (reference sequence). Trimming pared 4 bases from V and 6 bases from J, leaving 16 bases between. The CDR3 runs 15 residues.

The V and J genes are TRBV28 and TRBJ1-1; the match to TRBD1 covers 8 bases. V was pared by 6 bases and J by 5 bases, with 8 bases of the junction left unmatched. Germline V gives CDR1 MDHEN, CDR2 SYDVKM. This CDR3 has 14 amino acids. The CDR3 bases are TGTGCCAGCAGAGTACAGGGGGTGGGGACTGAAGCTTTCTTT. Protein product: CASRVQGVGTEAFF.

The CDR3 region is CASSPQGWSPLHF. The DNA for the CDR3 is TGTGCCAGCAGCCCACAGGGGTGGTCACCCCTCCACTTT. V is TRBV27 and J is TRBJ1-6, with 7 bases identical to TRBD1. From germline, CDR1 is MNHEY and CDR2 SMNVEV (reference sequence). There are 13 residues in the CDR3. Trimming at V came to 6 bases and at J to 10 bases, leaving 6 bases not matched to a gene.

This chain uses TRBV28 with TRBJ1-1; 9 bases line up with TRBD1. The CDR3 sequence is 13 residues long. CDR1 is MDHEN, CDR2 SYDVKM, per germline. J was trimmed by 6 bases and V by 6 bases; bases with no gene match: 5. CDR3 protein: CASRTGGGSEAFF. In DNA, the CDR3 is TGTGCCAGCAGGACAGGGGGTGGTTCTGAAGCTTTCTTT.

The chain uses TRBV2 and TRBJ2-1; D perhaps matches TRBD1 (6 bases). The CDR3 totals 14 residues. The germline V gene has CDR1 SNHLY and CDR2 FYNNEI. With 11 bases removed from V and 3 bases from J, the gap between germline ends came to 17 bases. CDR3 in amino acids: CAAIPGQHYNEQFF. DNA for the CDR3: TGTGCCGCGATTCCGGGACAACACTACAATGAGCAGTTCTTC.

This clone appeared a single time. The chain carries TRBV6-1 and TRBJ2-3; TRBD2 agrees at 9 bases. The CDR3 length is 15 residues. Germline V gene data show CDR1 as MNHNS and CDR2 as SASEGT. The V and J ends lost 5 bases and 4 bases, in that order; junction bases with no gene match: 7. For the CDR3, the DNA is TGTGCCAGCAGTCCCTGGGGACTAGCCTCAGATACGCAGTATTTT. Translation: CASSPWGLASDTQYF.

This chain links TRBV28 with TRBJ2-1; TRBD2 matches 9 bases. The V and J ends lost 2 bases and 5 bases, in that order; junction bases with no gene match: 4. The CDR3 covers 15 residues. Germline-derived CDR1 and CDR2 are MDHEN and SYDVKM. CDR3 sequence reads: CASSLAGGRHNEQFF. Here the CDR3 DNA reads TGTGCCAGCAGTTTAGCGGGAGGGCGCCACAATGAGCAGTTCTTC.

The V and J genes are TRBV27 and TRBJ2-7; 9 bases map to TRBD2. CDR3 length equals 14 residues. Trimming removed 3 bases from V and 7 bases from J; junction bases left unmatched: 7. Germline V gives CDR1 MNHEY, CDR2 SMNVEV (reference sequence). The CDR3 DNA reads TGTGCCAGCAGTTTGCGGGAGGGCCGGGGGGAGCAGTACTTC. It translates to CASSLREGRGEQYF.

This sequence joins TRBV6-1 and TRBJ1-3; D might be TRBD1 (6 bases). Germline V gives CDR1 MNHNS, CDR2 SASEGT. The CDR3 extends over 15 amino acids. V lost 7 bases and J 2 bases, leaving 15 bases between the germline ends. In DNA, the CDR3 is TGTGCCAGCAACCTGGGGGCGGCAGCTGGAAACACCATATATTTT. Residues: CASNLGAAAGNTIYF.

CDR3 bases: TGTGCCAGCAGCTTAGCGCGGACAGGGGGCGGGTACGAGCAGTACTTC. Amino acid sequence: CASSLARTGGGYEQYF. The chain is built from TRBV11-1 and TRBJ2-7; 11 bases are shared with TRBD1. Germline values: CDR1 SGHAT, CDR2 FQDESV (reference sequence). Losses at the gene ends were 0 bases for V and 4 bases for J; bases not matched to a gene: 5. The CDR3 totals 16 residues.

The chain is built from TRBV5-1 and TRBJ2-7, with 11 bases lining up with TRBD2. CDR1 and CDR2 (germline): SGHRS, YFSETQ. This CDR3 spans 19 amino acids. The V segment lost 3 bases and the J segment 0 bases; nucleotides outside the gene matches: 14. CDR3 DNA sequence: TGCGCCAGCAGCTATCCAACTAGCGGGGGCTTACACAACTCCTACGAGCAGTACTTC. Translating gives CASSYPTSGGLHNSYEQYF.

CDR3 sequence: CASRARVAYGYTF. DNA of the CDR3: TGTGCCAGCAGGGCCCGGGTGGCCTATGGCTACACCTTC. This rearrangement joins TRBV27 to TRBJ1-2; D unresolved. From germline, CDR1 is MNHEY and CDR2 SMNVEV (reference sequence). This CDR3 is 13 amino acids long. The germline V and J ends were trimmed by 6 bases and 4 bases, with 12 bases remaining between them.

V gene TRBV19 combines with J gene TRBJ1-2; D is unresolved. Germline loops: CDR1 LNHDA, CDR2 SQIVND (reference sequence). V lost 1 base and J lost 0, with 15 bases in between. The length of the CDR3 is 17 residues. The CDR3 loop reads CASSIVGADSSNYGYTF. The CDR3 coding sequence is TGTGCCAGTAGTATAGTCGGAGCGGACTCTTCTAACTATGGCTACACCTTC.

The J gene is TRBJ2-6, the V gene TRBV18, with TRBD1 identical over 7 bases. The CDR3 length is 18 residues. Germline V CDR1 and CDR2: KGHSH, LQKENI. J gave up 0 bases and V 4 bases, and 9 bases lay outside the gene matches. The CDR3 sequence is CASSREMTGLSGANVLTF. The CDR3 DNA sequence: TGTGCCAGCTCACGTGAGATGACAGGGCTCTCTGGGGCCAACGTCCTGACTTTC.

Ten or more counts support this clone. J is TRBJ1-1 and V is TRBV5-1, with 12 bases identical to TRBD1. CDR3 length equals 16 residues. Germline CDR1 and CDR2: SGHRS and YFSETQ. Trimming cost V 4 bases and J 4 bases; bases outside gene matches: 8. The CDR3 region is CASSPGTGGGRTEAFF. In DNA form, the CDR3 reads TGCGCCAGCAGCCCCGGGACAGGGGGCGGCCGCACTGAAGCTTTCTTT.

V gene TRBV9 combines with J gene TRBJ2-1, with 9 bases lining up with TRBD2. CDR1 is SGDLS and CDR2 is YYNGEE in the germline V gene. This CDR3 has 15 amino acids. Trimming cost V 1 base and J 4 bases; bases outside gene matches: 3. CDR3 DNA sequence: TGTGCCAGCAGCGTAAAGAGCGGGAGGTACAATGAGCAGTTCTTC. Residues: CASSVKSGRYNEQFF.

The V gene is TRBV4-3, the J gene TRBJ2-2; no definite D call. The germline CDR1 and CDR2 sequences are LGHNA and YSLEER. The CDR3 sequence is 17 residues long. V lost 9 bases and J 1 base, leaving 21 bases between the germline ends. The CDR3 protein is CARERLSRPVNTGELFF. The CDR3 DNA reads as TGCGCCAGGGAACGCTTATCGCGGCCCGTGAACACCGGGGAGCTGTTTTTT.

The chain employs TRBV7-9 and TRBJ2-7; 9 positions match TRBD2. The CDR3 consists of 15 residues. Germline V CDR1 and CDR2: SEHNR, FQNEAQ (reference sequence). The V and J ends lost 4 bases and 2 bases, in that order; junction bases with no gene match: 6. The CDR3 protein is CASSYVAGATYEQYF. The DNA for the CDR3 is TGTGCCAGCAGCTATGTAGCGGGGGCAACCTACGAGCAGTACTTC.

In this sample, this clone turned up a few times. The gene calls are TRBV27 and TRBJ1-6; D remains unclear. The CDR3 has 12 amino acids. CDR1 MNHEY and CDR2 SMNVEV come from the germline V gene (reference sequence). With 3 bases removed from V and 6 bases from J, the gap between germline ends came to 3 bases. The CDR3 sequence is CASSFINSPLHF. The CDR3 region has the DNA TGTGCCAGCAGTTTCATTAATTCACCCCTCCACTTT.

In DNA, the CDR3 is TGTGCCAGCAGTCTCCGGGACAGGGGCTACGAGCAGTACTTC. Protein sequence: CASSLRDRGYEQYF. The V call is TRBV28, the J call TRBJ2-7, with 10 bases identical to TRBD1. The CDR3 spans 14 residues. CDR1 is MDHEN, CDR2 SYDVKM, per germline. Germline trimming cut 5 bases from V and 3 bases from J; bases unmatched to any gene: 4.

The V and J genes are TRBV29-1 and TRBJ1-3; unclear D gene. The CDR3 totals 14 residues. Trimming removed 5 bases at V and 4 bases at J, with 15 bases between. The germline gives CDR1 SQVTM, CDR2 ANQGSEA. Written as DNA, the CDR3 is TGCAGCGTTAACCCCGGTAGCACCGGAAACACCATATATTTT. As protein: CSVNPGSTGNTIYF.

The CDR3 sequence is CATSRRGQVEAFF. The CDR3 DNA follows: TGTGCCACCAGCAGAAGAGGACAGGTTGAAGCTTTCTTT. This chain links TRBV15 with TRBJ1-1; 7 bases map to TRBD1. The junction had 4 bases not matched to a gene; V was cut back by 2 bases and J by 7 bases. The CDR3 spans 13 residues. CDR1 is LNHNV and CDR2 is YYDKDF in the germline V gene (reference sequence). Based on the CDR3 plus reference TRBV15 and TRBJ1-1, the full variable domain is DAMVIQNPRYQVTQFGKPVTLSCSQTLNHNVMYWYQQKSSQAPKLLFHYYDKDFNNEADTPDNFQSRRPNTSFCFLDIRSPGLGDTAMYLCATSRRGQVEAFFGQGTRLTVV.

The rearrangement uses TRBV19 and TRBJ1-1; TRBD1 is a possible D gene (6 bases). CDR1 is LNHDA, CDR2 SQIVND, per germline (reference sequence). Trimming took off 6 bases at V and 1 base at J, with 21 bases between the two ends. The CDR3 sequence is 17 residues long. The CDR3 loop reads CASRPQGFRVRNTEAFF. The CDR3 nucleotides are TGTGCCAGTAGGCCTCAGGGGTTTCGCGTCAGGAACACTGAAGCTTTCTTT.

This chain connects TRBV4-2 to TRBJ1-6; 7 nucleotides line up with TRBD1. With V trimmed by 0 bases and J by 7 bases, 6 bases remained unmatched. The CDR3 is made up of 16 amino acids. Germline lookup yields CDR1 LGHNA and CDR2 YNFKEQ. DNA of the CDR3: TGTGCCAGCAGCCAAGATGGTGGAGGGGGCAATTCACCCCTCCACTTT. Amino acids: CASSQDGGGGNSPLHF.

V and J are TRBV5-5 and TRBJ2-2; 9 bases fit TRBD1. V dropped 6 bases and J dropped 5; count of bases not matched to a gene: 5. CDR1 SGHKS and CDR2 YYEKEE come from the germline V gene (reference sequence). The CDR3 totals 14 residues. The CDR3 coding sequence is TGTGCCAGCAACCCAGGACAGGGGACCGGGGAGCTGTTTTTT. Translated, it gives CASNPGQGTGELFF.

The chain uses TRBV19 and TRBJ1-2; perhaps TRBD1 as D (5 bases). CDR3 length equals 16 residues. Trimming took off 3 bases at V and 0 bases at J, with 14 bases between the two ends. Germline lookup yields CDR1 LNHDA and CDR2 SQIVND (reference sequence). CDR3 in DNA: TGTGCCAGTAGTATTACCCAGGGATCAACTAACTATGGCTACACCTTC. Translated, it gives CASSITQGSTNYGYTF.

V gene TRBV19 combines with J gene TRBJ1-1; possible D gene TRBD1, 5 bases. The CDR3 has 15 residues. The V gene's germline CDR1 is LNHDA and CDR2 SQIVND (reference sequence). V shed 1 base and J shed 1 base, with 10 bases lying between them. DNA of the CDR3: TGTGCCAGTAGTATAGGCCCAGGGCAGAACACTGAAGCTTTCTTT. It specifies CASSIGPGQNTEAFF.

V is TRBV5-8 and J is TRBJ2-1; weak D call: TRBD1 (5 bases). This CDR3 comprises 12 residues. Germline CDR1 reads SGHTS; CDR2 reads YDEGEE. Deletions cut 5 bases from V and 9 bases from J, with 12 bases between. CDR3 sequence: CASSSGHGEQFF. CDR3 nucleotide sequence: TGTGCCAGCAGTTCCGGACACGGTGAGCAGTTCTTC.